Each of the 32 T cell receptor beta chains below was sequenced from the same sample in a study of shared clonotypes between healthy human individuals. Here immunoSEQ multiplex PCR was the method, and the copy in TCRdb shows in-frame clones only, minus some. The profile shows some 2.1 million clones, 85% to 95% of them singletons. Sequences were obtained from naive CD4+ T cells sorted from blood. Subset indicated: CD45RA+ positively selected. These receptors were taken from a man aged 18 to 30 in good health.

The chain employs TRBV2 and TRBJ2-7, with D possibly being TRBD2 (5 bases). V was shortened by 8 bases and J by 5 bases, with 16 bases between the two germline ends. Germline lookup yields CDR1 SNHLY and CDR2 FYNNEI. The CDR3 sequence is 13 residues long. CDR3 amino acids: CASARAYTHEQYF. The CDR3 region has the DNA TGTGCCAGCGCGAGGGCGTACACCCACGAGCAGTACTTC.

This chain joins TRBV2 and TRBJ1-2; D might be TRBD1 (5 bases). The germline V gene has CDR1 SNHLY and CDR2 FYNNEI. CDR3 size: 13 residues. V was clipped by 6 bases and J by 2 bases, with 10 bases between them. The CDR3 sequence: CASSQGRNYGYTF. The CDR3 nucleotides are TGTGCCAGCAGCCAGGGACGGAACTATGGCTACACCTTC. The full variable domain, with the rest looked up from reference TRBV2 and TRBJ1-2, is EPEVTQTPSHQVTQMGQEVILRCVPISNHLYFYWYRQILGQKVEFLVSFYNNEISEKSEIFDDQFSVERPDGSNFTLKIRSTKLEDSAMYFCASSQGRNYGYTFGSGTRLTVV.

The genes are TRBV5-1 and TRBJ2-2; weak D call: TRBD1 (6 bases). Trimming took 2 bases from V and 6 from J, leaving 8 bases between them. The CDR3 has 13 residues. Germline lookup yields CDR1 SGHRS and CDR2 YFSETQ. CDR3 amino acids: CASSFEGAGELFF. CDR3 coding DNA: TGCGCCAGCAGCTTTGAGGGGGCCGGGGAGCTGTTTTTT.

The gene calls are TRBV9 and TRBJ1-1; D is perhaps TRBD1 (6 bases). Germline CDR1 and CDR2: SGDLS and YYNGEE. CDR3 size: 15 residues. V shed 5 bases and J shed 0 bases, with 14 bases lying between them. The CDR3 nucleotides are TGTGCCAGCAGACCTTTACAGGGCATGAACACTGAAGCTTTCTTT. As protein: CASRPLQGMNTEAFF.

Note on this clone: Other DNA sequences in the sample encode the same CDR3. The CDR3 here is CASSQDHSGELFF. The CDR3 bases are TGCGCCAGCAGCCAAGATCACTCCGGGGAGCTGTTTTTT. The genes are TRBV4-3 and TRBJ2-2; D is unclear. CDR1 is LGHNA and CDR2 is YSLEER in the germline V gene. The CDR3 covers 13 residues. V lost 0 bases, J lost 6 bases, and 5 bases lay in between.

The V call is TRBV2, the J call TRBJ2-2; TRBD2 matches at 7 bases. Trimming removed 6 bases from V and 2 bases from J; junction bases left unmatched: 6. The CDR3 is 15 residues long. Germline-derived CDR1 and CDR2 are SNHLY and FYNNEI. CDR3 in amino acids: CASRPGGRNTGELFF. As DNA, the CDR3 is TGTGCCAGCAGGCCGGGAGGAAGAAACACCGGGGAGCTGTTTTTT.

The genes are TRBV5-1 and TRBJ1-3, with D maybe TRBD1 (6 bases). Trimming took off 4 bases at V and 4 bases at J, with 15 bases between the two ends. Per the germline V gene, CDR1 is SGHRS and CDR2 is YFSETQ. This CDR3 spans 15 amino acids. The CDR3, as DNA: TGCGCCAGCAGCCCGGGCGGGACACAGGGAAACACCATATATTTT. Residues: CASSPGGTQGNTIYF.

This chain links TRBV14 with TRBJ1-6; no clear D. The CDR3 contains 13 residues. The V end lost 1 base, the J end lost 10 bases, and 8 bases lay between the germline ends. The germline CDR1 and CDR2 sequences are SGHDN and FVKESK. This CDR3 reads CASSQATRSPLHF. The CDR3 region has the DNA TGTGCCAGCAGCCAAGCCACAAGGTCACCCCTCCACTTT.

The chain has TRBV6-6 and TRBJ2-5; maybe TRBD2 (5 bases). The CDR3 extends over 10 amino acids. Germline V CDR1 and CDR2: MNHNY, SVGAGI (reference sequence). Between the trimmed V and J ends, which lost 6 bases and 13 bases, there was a span of 12 bases. Written as DNA, the CDR3 is TGTGCCAGCAGGAAGGACTGCCGGTACTTC. Protein product: CASRKDCRYF.

J is TRBJ1-5 and V is TRBV5-6; perhaps TRBD1 as D (5 bases). Germline V gene lookup returns CDR1 SGHDT and CDR2 YYEEEE. The V and J ends lost 1 base and 2 bases respectively, with 13 bases between them. The CDR3 is 16 residues long. CDR3 nucleotide sequence: TGTGCCAGCAGCTTGAGACAGACAAAGGGCAATCAGCCCCAGCATTTT. It is translated as CASSLRQTKGNQPQHF.

The chain employs TRBV29-1 and TRBJ2-3; 9 nucleotides agree with TRBD2. In germline, CDR1 is SQVTM, CDR2 ANQGSEA. The CDR3 covers 15 residues. The V segment lost 8 bases and the J segment 1 base; nucleotides outside the gene matches: 10. CDR3: CSPLQGLARTDTQYF. The CDR3, as DNA: TGCAGCCCGTTACAGGGACTAGCCCGCACAGATACGCAGTATTTT.

The chain couples TRBV9 to TRBJ2-7, with D hard to call. The CDR3 has 17 amino acids. Trimming took 0 bases from V and 5 from J, leaving 21 bases between them. Germline CDR1 is SGDLS and CDR2 is YYNGEE. The CDR3 loop reads CASSVASQANRGNEQYF. DNA for the CDR3: TGTGCCAGCAGCGTAGCTAGTCAAGCTAACAGAGGAAACGAGCAGTACTTC.

The chain joins TRBV5-6 to TRBJ2-1; tentatively, D is TRBD2 (6 bases). This CDR3 is 14 amino acids long. Germline CDR1 and CDR2: SGHDT and YYEEEE. V was clipped by 4 bases and J by 10 bases, with 18 bases between them. The CDR3 DNA is TGTGCCAGCAGCGCCGGGACGGGTGCGGGGGAGCAGTTCTTC. It translates to CASSAGTGAGEQFF.

This rearrangement joins TRBV5-8 to TRBJ2-7; either TRBD1 or TRBD2 may supply D (5 bases each). Germline-derived CDR1 and CDR2 are SGHTS and YDEGEE. CDR3 size: 15 residues. The ends were cut back, 4 bases at V and 0 bases at J, with 14 bases in the middle. The CDR3 DNA reads as TGTGCCAGCAGCGGGGGTATGGGGAGCTCCTACGAGCAGTACTTC. It specifies CASSGGMGSSYEQYF.

This clone was detected only once. The V and J genes are TRBV7-6 and TRBJ2-3; D gene unclear. Germline V lookup: CDR1 SGHVS, CDR2 FNYEAQ. The CDR3 length is 17 residues. V was pared by 3 bases and J by 0 bases, with 16 bases between. The CDR3 sequence is CASSFDPDLPSTDTQYF. The CDR3 DNA reads TGTGCCAGCAGCTTCGACCCAGACTTACCTAGCACAGATACGCAGTATTTT.

The chain combines TRBV9 with TRBJ2-3; 11 nucleotides line up with TRBD2. In germline, CDR1 is SGDLS, CDR2 YYNGEE. The CDR3 contains 16 residues. Trimming cost V 4 bases and J 1 base; bases outside gene matches: 5. The CDR3 DNA reads as TGTGCCAGCAGCACCCTACTAGCGGGGGGCACAGATACGCAGTATTTT. It encodes CASSTLLAGGTDTQYF.

The V gene is TRBV7-6, the J gene TRBJ2-1; D is unclear. CDR3 size: 14 residues. Germline-derived CDR1 and CDR2 are SGHVS and FNYEAQ. Trimming pared 2 bases from V and 5 bases from J, leaving 10 bases between. The CDR3 sequence is CASSLLDINNEQFF. The CDR3 coding sequence is TGTGCCAGCAGCTTACTCGACATCAACAATGAGCAGTTCTTC.

The chain is built from TRBV5-1 and TRBJ2-5, with D perhaps TRBD1 (6 bases). The CDR3 covers 14 residues. CDR1 is SGHRS and CDR2 is YFSETQ in the germline V gene. Trimming took off 2 bases at V and 0 bases at J, with 8 bases between the two ends. The CDR3 DNA sequence: TGCGCCAGCAGCTTTCAGGGGTACCAAGAGACCCAGTACTTC. Amino acid sequence: CASSFQGYQETQYF.

This sequence joins TRBV11-1 and TRBJ2-1, with 12 bases aligning to TRBD1. The CDR3 spans 15 residues. Germline CDR1 and CDR2: SGHAT and FQDESV (reference sequence). With V trimmed by 6 bases and J by 5 bases, 5 bases remained unmatched. The CDR3 coding sequence is TGTGCCAGCAGTTCGGGACAGGGGGCGGACAATGAGCAGTTCTTC. This encodes CASSSGQGADNEQFF.

The table lists this clone with many counts. Other DNA sequences of this sample code for an identical CDR3. The chain links TRBV19 to TRBJ1-1; no firm D call. V was pared by 6 bases and J by 0 bases, with 5 bases between. The CDR3 has 12 amino acids. Germline V CDR1 and CDR2: LNHDA, SQIVND (reference sequence). The CDR3 bases are TGTGCCAGTAGACGACTGAACACTGAAGCTTTCTTT. This translates into CASRRLNTEAFF.

The chain uses TRBV2 and TRBJ2-3; D is unresolved. The CDR3 contains 11 residues. The germline V gene encodes CDR1 SNHLY and CDR2 FYNNEI. Trimming stripped 8 bases from V and 5 bases from J, with 8 bases between. CDR3 coding DNA: TGTGCCAGCGCGTCAAGAGATACGCAGTATTTT. Residues: CASASRDTQYF.

To note about this clone: The same CDR3 also results from other DNA sequences found in this sample. The rearrangement uses TRBV5-1 and TRBJ2-7; D is possibly TRBD1 (6 bases). V shed 4 bases and J shed 0 bases, with 8 bases lying between them. Looked up from germline, CDR1 is SGHRS and CDR2 is YFSETQ. This CDR3 region has 13 residues. CDR3 sequence reads: CASSTGSSYEQYF. DNA for the CDR3: TGCGCCAGCAGCACAGGGAGCTCCTACGAGCAGTACTTC.

The V gene is TRBV6-1, the J gene TRBJ1-5; D gene uncertain. V dropped 7 bases and J dropped 0 bases, with 13 bases sitting between them. The CDR3 has 15 amino acids. Germline loops: CDR1 MNHNS, CDR2 SASEGT. CDR3 bases: TGTGCCAGCAACTTAGACGGACGTAGCAATCAGCCCCAGCATTTT. As protein: CASNLDGRSNQPQHF.

To note about this clone: Other nucleotide sequences in the sample specify the same CDR3. The chain employs TRBV9 and TRBJ1-3; D remains unclear. V shed 0 bases and J shed 0 bases, with 10 bases lying between them. Germline values: CDR1 SGDLS, CDR2 YYNGEE. The CDR3 sequence is 16 residues long. CDR3 DNA: TGTGCCAGCAGCGTAGGGACCGGAAGCTCTGGAAACACCATATATTTT. This encodes CASSVGTGSSGNTIYF.

The rearrangement links TRBV6-5 to TRBJ2-4; TRBD2 might be the D (5 bases). Germline V gives CDR1 MNHEY, CDR2 SVGAGI. V was trimmed by 0 bases and J by 2 bases, leaving 11 bases between them. CDR3 length equals 16 residues. The CDR3: CASSYSRTLTKNIQYF. The DNA of the CDR3 is TGTGCCAGCAGTTACTCCCGGACTCTTACCAAAAACATTCAGTACTTC.

The chain is built from TRBV18 and TRBJ2-7; perhaps D is TRBD1 or TRBD2 (5 bases each). The CDR3 contains 16 residues. The V gene lost 3 bases and the J gene lost 3 bases, with 18 bases spanning the gap. Germline V gene lookup returns CDR1 KGHSH and CDR2 LQKENI. In DNA form, the CDR3 reads TGTGCCAGCTCACCCCAGGGACGTAGTTTCAACTACGAGCAGTACTTC. This codes for CASSPQGRSFNYEQYF.

This chain connects TRBV9 to TRBJ2-3, with D perhaps TRBD1 (6 bases). The CDR3 is 16 residues long. The V end lost 3 bases, the J end lost 2 bases, and 16 bases lay between the germline ends. Germline V CDR1 and CDR2: SGDLS, YYNGEE. CDR3 amino acids: CASSGTSGGPTDTQYF. CDR3 coding DNA: TGTGCCAGCAGCGGAACTAGTGGGGGCCCCACAGATACGCAGTATTTT.

V gene TRBV28 combines with J gene TRBJ2-7; tentative D call: TRBD1 (5 bases). The CDR3 loop spans 13 amino acids. Trimming removed 4 bases at V and 2 bases at J, with 9 bases between. Germline CDR1 reads MDHEN; CDR2 reads SYDVKM. CDR3 sequence reads: CASSSGPTYEQYF. CDR3 in DNA: TGTGCCAGCAGTTCAGGGCCGACCTACGAGCAGTACTTC.

The chain is built from TRBV7-2 and TRBJ2-7, with 7 positions matching TRBD2. Looked up from germline, CDR1 is SGHTA and CDR2 is FQGNSA. The CDR3 extends over 15 amino acids. The V and J ends lost 4 bases and 7 bases, in that order; junction bases with no gene match: 13. The CDR3 spells CASSWTGGGFGEQYF. CDR3 coding DNA: TGTGCCAGCAGCTGGACGGGCGGGGGATTTGGGGAGCAGTACTTC.

V is TRBV5-8 and J is TRBJ1-3; D gene uncertain. Trimming took 1 base from V and 3 from J, leaving 8 bases between them. The CDR3 sequence is 14 residues long. From germline, CDR1 is SGHTS and CDR2 YDEGEE. The chain's CDR3 is CASSLSGSGNTIYF. CDR3 nucleotides: TGTGCCAGCAGCTTGTCTGGCAGTGGAAACACCATATATTTT.

The CDR3 DNA reads as TGTGCCAGCAGTCCAGGGGGGAGGAGCGCCGGGGAGCTGTTTTTT. Amino acids: CASSPGGRSAGELFF. The rearrangement joins TRBV6-1 to TRBJ2-2, with D tentatively TRBD1 (7 bases). This CDR3 is 15 amino acids long. The V gene's germline CDR1 is MNHNS and CDR2 SASEGT. Trimming left V 5 bases short and J 6 bases short, with 16 bases between.

This chain connects TRBV5-6 to TRBJ1-3; unclear D gene. The CDR3 totals 15 residues. Germline lookup yields CDR1 SGHDT and CDR2 YYEEEE. Trimming cost V 7 bases and J 0 bases, with 14 bases left between them. The CDR3 DNA follows: TGTGCCAGCGGAGTCTATGGGGTCTCTGGAAACACCATATATTTT. Its translation: CASGVYGVSGNTIYF.